Detailed here is one T cell receptor (beta chain). Its specificity is unknown. The data originate from a study of OX40 agonist ivuxolimab in advanced cancers. Study-level information: Partial responses were seen in three patients, one with hepatocellular carcinoma and two with cutaneous melanoma.

Assay used: immunoSEQ multiplex PCR; TCRdb lists only in-frame clones, some missing. This table holds about 90,000 clones, roughly 90% found once. Germline loops: CDR1 SSHAT, CDR2 FNYEAQ (reference sequence). V was pared by 4 bases and J by 4 bases, with 2 bases of the junction left unmatched. The CDR3 is 14 residues long. Study-wide points: Some of the nonresponding patients also showed low levels of normalized T-cell clonal expansion. Patients who responded partially at 0.1-3.0 mg/kg showed clonal expansion ranking among the lowest.

The receptor comes from an adult with an advanced solid tumor such as melanoma, head and neck, liver or kidney cancer. The chain carries TRBV7-7 and TRBJ2-5, with 11 positions matching TRBD2. The sample here was CD4+ or CD8+ T cells sorted from blood, taken in a trial of the OX40 agonist ivuxolimab. CDR3 DNA sequence: TGTGCCAGCAGCTCTAGCGGGGGGTTAGAGACCCAGTACTTC. Protein: CASSSSGGLETQYF.